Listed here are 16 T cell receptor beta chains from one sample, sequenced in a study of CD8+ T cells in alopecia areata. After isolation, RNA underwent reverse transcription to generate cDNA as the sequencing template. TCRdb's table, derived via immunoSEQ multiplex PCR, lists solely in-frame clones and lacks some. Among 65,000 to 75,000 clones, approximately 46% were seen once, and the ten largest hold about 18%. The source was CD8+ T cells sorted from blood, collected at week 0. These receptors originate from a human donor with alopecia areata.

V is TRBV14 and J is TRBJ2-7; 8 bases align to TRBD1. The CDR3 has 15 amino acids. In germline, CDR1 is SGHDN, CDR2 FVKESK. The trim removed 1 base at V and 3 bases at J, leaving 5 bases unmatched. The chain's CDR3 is CASSQGTGLSYEQYF. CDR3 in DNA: TGTGCCAGCAGCCAAGGGACAGGGCTGAGCTACGAGCAGTACTTC. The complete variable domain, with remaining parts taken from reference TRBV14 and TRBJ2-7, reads EAGVTQFPSHSVIEKGQTVTLRCDPISGHDNLYWYRRVMGKEIKFLLHFVKESKQDESGMPNNRFLAERTGGTYSTLKVQPAELEDSGVYFCASSQGTGLSYEQYFGPGTRLTVT.

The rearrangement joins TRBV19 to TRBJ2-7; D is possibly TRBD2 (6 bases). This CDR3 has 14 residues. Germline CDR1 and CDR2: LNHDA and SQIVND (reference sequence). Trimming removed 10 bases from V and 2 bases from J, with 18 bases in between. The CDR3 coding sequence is TGTGCCACCCAGCCGGGTCCGGGGGCCTACGAGCAGTACTTC. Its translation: CATQPGPGAYEQYF.

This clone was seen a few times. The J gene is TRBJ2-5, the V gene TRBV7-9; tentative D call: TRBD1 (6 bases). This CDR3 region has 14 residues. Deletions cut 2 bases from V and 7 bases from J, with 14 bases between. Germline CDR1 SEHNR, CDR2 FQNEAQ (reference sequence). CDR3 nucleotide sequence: TGTGCCAGCAGCTTACCCGGACAAGGGGGGACCCAGTACTTC. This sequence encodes CASSLPGQGGTQYF.

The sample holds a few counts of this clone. CDR3 DNA sequence: TGTGCCAGCAGTTGGGGACAGGGAAAGTACGAGCAGTACTTC. Its protein product is CASSWGQGKYEQYF. The chain links TRBV6-5 to TRBJ2-7, with TRBD1 matching over 9 bases. The CDR3 runs 14 residues. Trimming removed 4 bases from V and 4 bases from J; junction bases left unmatched: 5. Germline-derived CDR1 and CDR2 are MNHEY and SVGAGI.

The CDR3 region has the DNA TGTGCCAGCAGCTTAGTCGACAGCTCCTACGAGCAGTACTTC. Translating gives CASSLVDSSYEQYF. The chain employs TRBV7-9 and TRBJ2-7; D might be TRBD1 (5 bases). CDR1 is SEHNR, CDR2 FQNEAQ, per germline (reference sequence). V was clipped by 1 base and J by 0 bases, with 7 bases between them. The CDR3 totals 14 residues.

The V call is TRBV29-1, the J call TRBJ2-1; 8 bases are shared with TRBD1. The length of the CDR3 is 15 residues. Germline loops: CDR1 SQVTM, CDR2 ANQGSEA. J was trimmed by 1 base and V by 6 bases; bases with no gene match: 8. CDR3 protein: CSVEDRVKSYNEQFF. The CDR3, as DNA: TGCAGCGTCGAGGACAGGGTAAAGTCCTACAATGAGCAGTTCTTC.

In nucleotides, the CDR3 is TGTGCCACCCGGGACCTAGCCTACGAGCAGTACTTC. This sequence encodes CATRDLAYEQYF. The genes are TRBV30 and TRBJ2-7; D might be TRBD1 or TRBD2, each matching 5 bases. Germline V lookup: CDR1 GTSNPN, CDR2 SVGIG (reference sequence). The CDR3 spans 12 residues. The ends were cut back, 8 bases at V and 2 bases at J, with 13 bases in the middle. The full variable domain, its missing parts supplied by reference TRBV30 and TRBJ2-7, is SQTIHQWPATLVQPVGSPLSLECTVEGTSNPNLYWYRQAAGRGLQLLFYSVGIGQISSEVPQNLSASRPQDRQFILSSKKLLLSDSGFYLCATRDLAYEQYFGPGTRLTVT.

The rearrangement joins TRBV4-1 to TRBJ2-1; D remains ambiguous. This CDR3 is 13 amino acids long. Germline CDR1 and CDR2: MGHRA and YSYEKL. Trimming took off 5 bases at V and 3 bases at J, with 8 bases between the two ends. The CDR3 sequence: CASSEGVYNEQFF. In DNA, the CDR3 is TGCGCCAGCAGCGAAGGCGTCTACAATGAGCAGTTCTTC.

The CDR3 spells CASSQGRGVNQPQHF. The CDR3 nucleotides are TGCGCCAGCAGCCAAGGGCGCGGGGTCAATCAGCCCCAGCATTTT. V is TRBV4-1 and J is TRBJ1-5; D gene ambiguous. The germline gives CDR1 MGHRA, CDR2 YSYEKL. Trimming took off 1 base at V and 3 bases at J, with 10 bases between the two ends. The CDR3 loop spans 15 amino acids.

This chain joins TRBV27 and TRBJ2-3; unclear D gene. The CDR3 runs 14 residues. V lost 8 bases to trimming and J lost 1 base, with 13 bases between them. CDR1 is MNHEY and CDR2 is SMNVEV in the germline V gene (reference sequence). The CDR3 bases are TGTGCCAGCGGTCCCGCCGAGGGCACAGATACGCAGTATTTT. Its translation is CASGPAEGTDTQYF.

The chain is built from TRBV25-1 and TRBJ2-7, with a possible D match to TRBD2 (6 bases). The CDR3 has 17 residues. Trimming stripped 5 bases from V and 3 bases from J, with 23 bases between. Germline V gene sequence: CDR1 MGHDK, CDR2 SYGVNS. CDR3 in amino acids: CASSSFRDFDGRYEQYF. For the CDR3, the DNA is TGTGCCAGCAGTTCCTTCCGGGACTTCGACGGGCGCTACGAGCAGTACTTC.

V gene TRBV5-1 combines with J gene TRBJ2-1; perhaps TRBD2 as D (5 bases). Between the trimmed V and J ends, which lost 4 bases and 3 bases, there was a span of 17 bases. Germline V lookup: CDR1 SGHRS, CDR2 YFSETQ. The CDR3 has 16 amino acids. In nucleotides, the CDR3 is TGCGCCAGCAGCGCACGGACTGGAGGCCTCTACAATGAGCAGTTCTTC. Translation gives CASSARTGGLYNEQFF.

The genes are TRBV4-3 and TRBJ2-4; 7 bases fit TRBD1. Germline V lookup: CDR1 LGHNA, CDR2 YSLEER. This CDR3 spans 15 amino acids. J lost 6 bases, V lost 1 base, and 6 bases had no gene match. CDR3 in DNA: TGCGCCAGCAGCCAAGGACAGGGAGTGGGAAACATTCAGTACTTC. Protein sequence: CASSQGQGVGNIQYF.

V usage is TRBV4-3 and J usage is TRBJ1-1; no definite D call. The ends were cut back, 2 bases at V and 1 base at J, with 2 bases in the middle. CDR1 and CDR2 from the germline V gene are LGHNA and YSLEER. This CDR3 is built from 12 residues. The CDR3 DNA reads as TGCGCCAGCAGCCAAACGAACACTGAAGCTTTCTTT. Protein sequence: CASSQTNTEAFF.

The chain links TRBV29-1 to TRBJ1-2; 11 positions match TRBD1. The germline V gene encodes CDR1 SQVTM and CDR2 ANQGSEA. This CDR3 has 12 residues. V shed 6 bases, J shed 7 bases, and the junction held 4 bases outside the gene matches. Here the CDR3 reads CSVGTGGIGYTF. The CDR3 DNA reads TGCAGCGTAGGGACAGGGGGTATTGGCTACACCTTC.

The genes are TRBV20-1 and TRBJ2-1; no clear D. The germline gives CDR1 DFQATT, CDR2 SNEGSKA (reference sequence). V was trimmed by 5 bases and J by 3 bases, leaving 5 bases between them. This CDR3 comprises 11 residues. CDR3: CSAYDYNEQFF. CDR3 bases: TGCAGTGCTTACGACTACAATGAGCAGTTCTTC.